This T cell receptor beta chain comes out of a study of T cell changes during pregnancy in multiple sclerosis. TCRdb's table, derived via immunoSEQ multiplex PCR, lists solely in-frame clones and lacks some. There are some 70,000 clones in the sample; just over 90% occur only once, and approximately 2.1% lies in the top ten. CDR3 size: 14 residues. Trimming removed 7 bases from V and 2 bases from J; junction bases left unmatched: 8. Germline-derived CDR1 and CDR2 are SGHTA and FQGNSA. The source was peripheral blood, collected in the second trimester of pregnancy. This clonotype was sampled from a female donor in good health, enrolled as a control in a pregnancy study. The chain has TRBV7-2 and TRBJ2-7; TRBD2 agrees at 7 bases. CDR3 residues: CASTSGLDPYEQYF. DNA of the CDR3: TGTGCCAGCACCTCAGGACTAGATCCCTACGAGCAGTACTTC.